The 16 T cell receptor beta chains in this list originate from one sample, sequenced in a study of siplizumab effects on memory and regulatory T cells. The method was immunoSEQ multiplex PCR; TCRdb's version includes in-frame clones alone and lacks a portion of them. The table lists about 110,000 clones, 93% of them singletons. Source material: CD4+ T cells sorted from blood. Receptors were obtained from a human donor in good health.

The chain uses TRBV27 and TRBJ2-4; possibly TRBD2 for D (6 bases). The germline V gene encodes CDR1 MNHEY and CDR2 SMNVEV (reference sequence). The CDR3 is 14 residues long. Trimming cost V 4 bases and J 5 bases, with 12 bases left between them. The CDR3 loop reads CASSSIAGQNIQYF. CDR3 nucleotides: TGTGCCAGCAGTTCCATTGCGGGGCAAAACATTCAGTACTTC.

The chain has TRBV2 and TRBJ1-5, with a weak D call TRBD1 (5 bases). The V gene's germline CDR1 is SNHLY and CDR2 FYNNEI. V was trimmed by 6 bases and J by 0 bases, leaving 12 bases between them. There are 15 residues in the CDR3. The CDR3 loop is CASSSQGLSNQPQHF. In DNA, the CDR3 is TGTGCCAGCAGCTCTCAGGGACTTAGCAATCAGCCCCAGCATTTT.

A single count supports this clone. This sequence joins TRBV6-5 and TRBJ2-5; 10 nucleotides align to TRBD1. V shed 6 bases and J 5 bases; nucleotides not matched to a gene: 9. CDR1 is MNHEY and CDR2 is SVGAGI in the germline V gene. The CDR3 has 15 amino acids. The CDR3 coding sequence is TGTGCCAGCAGGGCACCGGGACAGGGGTTGGAGACCCAGTACTTC. Translated: CASRAPGQGLETQYF.

The chain has TRBV28 and TRBJ1-5; D gene ambiguous. V was clipped by 2 bases and J by 9 bases, with 8 bases between them. Germline loops: CDR1 MDHEN, CDR2 SYDVKM. The CDR3 sequence is 12 residues long. The CDR3 is CASSLIGRPQHF. In DNA form, the CDR3 reads TGTGCCAGCAGTTTAATCGGGCGGCCCCAGCATTTT. The variable domain in full, completed from reference TRBV28 and TRBJ1-5, reads DVKVTQSSRYLVKRTGEKVFLECVQDMDHENMFWYRQDPGLGLRLIYFSYDVKMKEKGDIPEGYSVSREKKERFSLILESASTNQTSMYLCASSLIGRPQHFGDGTRLSIL.

This clone appeared a single time. The V call is TRBV6-6, the J call TRBJ1-1, with 8 bases matching TRBD1. The J segment lost 1 base and the V segment lost 2 bases, leaving 3 bases of the junction unmatched. The CDR3 covers 15 residues. The germline V gene encodes CDR1 MNHNY and CDR2 SVGAGI (reference sequence). CDR3 loop: CASSYPDRGNTEAFF. DNA of the CDR3: TGTGCCAGCAGTTACCCCGACAGGGGGAACACTGAAGCTTTCTTT.

V is TRBV7-2 and J is TRBJ1-5, with D possibly being TRBD1 (5 bases). The CDR3 runs to 14 residues. Germline-derived CDR1 and CDR2 are SGHTA and FQGNSA. The germline V and J ends were trimmed by 6 bases and 3 bases, with 12 bases remaining between them. The CDR3 nucleotides read TGTGCCAGCAGTCCCGGGGCTCTCAATCAGCCCCAGCATTTT. Protein sequence: CASSPGALNQPQHF.

This sequence joins TRBV19 and TRBJ2-3; 8 nucleotides align to TRBD2. Germline CDR1 LNHDA, CDR2 SQIVND (reference sequence). There are 14 residues in the CDR3. V shed 8 bases and J 3 bases; nucleotides not matched to a gene: 7. This CDR3 reads CASATSGRTDTQYF. The CDR3, as DNA: TGTGCCAGTGCCACTAGCGGCCGGACAGATACGCAGTATTTT. Together with reference TRBV19 and TRBJ2-3, the CDR3 gives the full variable domain: DGGITQSPKYLFRKEGQNVTLSCEQNLNHDAMYWYRQDPGQGLRLIYYSQIVNDFQKGDIAEGYSVSREKKESFPLTVTSAQKNPTAFYLCASATSGRTDTQYFGPGTRLTVL.

The chain employs TRBV5-1 and TRBJ2-3, with D possibly being TRBD1 or TRBD2 (5 bases each). Trimming removed 0 bases from V and 5 bases from J, with 16 bases in between. The V gene's germline CDR1 is SGHRS and CDR2 YFSETQ. There are 16 residues in the CDR3. The CDR3 reads CASSLGGTHGVDTQYF. The CDR3 DNA reads TGCGCCAGCAGCTTGGGAGGGACGCACGGGGTAGATACGCAGTATTTT.

The V gene is TRBV7-9, the J gene TRBJ2-1; TRBD1 agrees at 9 bases. Germline trimming cut 6 bases from V and 8 bases from J; bases unmatched to any gene: 5. Germline V gene lookup returns CDR1 SEHNR and CDR2 FQNEAQ (reference sequence). The CDR3 extends over 13 amino acids. Here the CDR3 DNA reads TGTGCCAGCAGTCGACAGGGGGGCGATGAGCAGTTCTTC. Its protein product is CASSRQGGDEQFF.

In nucleotides, the CDR3 is TGCAGCGTTGAGCGGGACGGAGTCTATGGCTACACCTTC. This gives the protein CSVERDGVYGYTF. The V and J genes are TRBV29-1 and TRBJ1-2, with D tentatively TRBD1 (5 bases). Germline CDR1 reads SQVTM; CDR2 reads ANQGSEA. Between the trimmed V and J ends, which lost 3 bases and 4 bases, there was a span of 12 bases. The length of the CDR3 is 13 residues.

The chain employs TRBV5-1 and TRBJ2-6; D unresolved. The CDR3 covers 16 residues. Germline CDR1 SGHRS, CDR2 YFSETQ. V was clipped by 0 bases and J by 4 bases, with 11 bases between them. The CDR3 region is CASSLAETPGANVLTF. DNA of the CDR3: TGCGCCAGCAGCTTGGCAGAAACCCCGGGGGCCAACGTCCTGACTTTC. Based on the CDR3 plus reference TRBV5-1 and TRBJ2-6, the full variable domain is KAGVTQTPRYLIKTRGQQVTLSCSPISGHRSVSWYQQTPGQGLQFLFEYFSETQRNKGNFPGRFSGRQFSNSRSEMNVSTLELGDSALYLCASSLAETPGANVLTFGAGSRLTVL.

The chain carries TRBV12-5 and TRBJ2-7; possibly TRBD2 for D (5 bases). Deletions cut 6 bases from V and 0 bases from J, with 18 bases between. From germline, CDR1 is LGHNT and CDR2 FRNRAP. The CDR3 totals 16 residues. The CDR3 loop is CASGPGGTTFSYEQYF. Written as DNA, the CDR3 is TGTGCTAGTGGCCCCGGAGGCACCACTTTCTCCTACGAGCAGTACTTC.

The gene calls are TRBV9 and TRBJ2-1; D unclear. Trimming took off 0 bases at V and 0 bases at J, with 10 bases between the two ends. The CDR3 covers 16 residues. Germline CDR1 SGDLS, CDR2 YYNGEE. The CDR3 region has the DNA TGTGCCAGCAGCGTAGGTATACAGTTCTCCTACAATGAGCAGTTCTTC. Translating gives CASSVGIQFSYNEQFF.

This chain connects TRBV6-5 to TRBJ1-1, with D tentatively TRBD1 (6 bases). The germline V and J ends were trimmed by 6 bases and 0 bases, with 14 bases remaining between them. The CDR3 is 15 amino acids. CDR1 and CDR2 from the germline V gene are MNHEY and SVGAGI. The CDR3 protein is CASRHRVGMNTEAFF. CDR3 DNA: TGTGCCAGCAGACACAGGGTGGGGATGAACACTGAAGCTTTCTTT.

The V gene is TRBV7-9, the J gene TRBJ2-7; 14 positions agree with TRBD2. CDR3 length equals 17 residues. The J segment lost 5 bases and the V segment lost 5 bases, leaving 11 bases of the junction unmatched. Germline values: CDR1 SEHNR, CDR2 FQNEAQ (reference sequence). This chain's CDR3 is CASSPPGLAGVSNEQYF. Written as DNA, the CDR3 is TGTGCCAGCAGCCCTCCGGGACTAGCGGGAGTCAGCAACGAGCAGTACTTC. The whole variable domain, remainder taken from reference TRBV7-9 and TRBJ2-7, is DTGVSQNPRHKITKRGQNVTFRCDPISEHNRLYWYRQTLGQGPEFLTYFQNEAQLEKSRLLSDRFSAERPKGSFSTLEIQRTEQGDSAMYLCASSPPGLAGVSNEQYFGPGTRLTVT.

V usage is TRBV6-5 and J usage is TRBJ2-7; 9 bases match TRBD1. CDR1 is MNHEY and CDR2 is SVGAGI in the germline V gene. The CDR3 length is 14 residues. J lost 6 bases, V lost 6 bases, and 9 bases had no gene match. The CDR3 sequence is CASSSGTGRREQYF. The CDR3 nucleotides read TGTGCCAGCAGCTCCGGGACAGGGCGGCGCGAGCAGTACTTC.